This TCR beta chain is from a study of PD-1 blockade in classical Hodgkin lymphoma. Each patient relapsed following autologous stem cell transplantation, and prior brentuximab vedotin exposure differed. This clone was found once. Profiling relied on immunoSEQ multiplex PCR, and the TCRdb table lists in-frame clones only, not all of them. The table records 40,000 to 65,000 clones, roughly 80% of them present only once. The input for sequencing was peripheral blood mononuclear cells (PBMCs), taken at baseline. The TCR sequence derives from a human donor with classical Hodgkin lymphoma.

CDR3 in amino acids: CASSVEGGASYNEQFF. Written as DNA, the CDR3 is TGCGCCAGCAGCGTTGAGGGCGGGGCTTCCTACAATGAGCAGTTCTTC. The chain recombines TRBV5-1 with TRBJ2-1; maybe TRBD2 (6 bases). There are 16 residues in the CDR3. Trimming removed 4 bases from V and 1 base from J, with 15 bases in between. Germline V gene lookup returns CDR1 SGHRS and CDR2 YFSETQ.